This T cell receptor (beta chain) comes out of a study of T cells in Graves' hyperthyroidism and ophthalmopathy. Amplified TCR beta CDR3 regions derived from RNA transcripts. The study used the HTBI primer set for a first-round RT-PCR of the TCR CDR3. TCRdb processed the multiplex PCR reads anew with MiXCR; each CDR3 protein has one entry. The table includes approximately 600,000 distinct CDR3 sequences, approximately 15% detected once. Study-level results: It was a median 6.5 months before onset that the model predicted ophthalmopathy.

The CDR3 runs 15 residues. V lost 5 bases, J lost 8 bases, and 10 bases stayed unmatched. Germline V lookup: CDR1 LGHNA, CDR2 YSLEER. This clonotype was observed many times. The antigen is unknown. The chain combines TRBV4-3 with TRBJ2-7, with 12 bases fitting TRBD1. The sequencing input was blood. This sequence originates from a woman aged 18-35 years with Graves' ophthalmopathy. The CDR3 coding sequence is TGCGCCAGCAGCACTTCCGGGACAGGGGGCGCCCAGCAGTACTTC. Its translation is CASSTSGTGGAQQYF.